The entry below describes one TCR beta chain. The patients chosen for sequencing had shown expansion of CD8+CD57+ cells (detected by flow cytometry). The data were taken from a study of CD8+CD57+ T cells in acquired aplastic anemia. Genomic DNA provided the template from which TCR beta VDJ and CDR3 profiles were obtained. TCRdb recomputed calls from the reads with MiXCR, one row per CDR3 protein. The sample shows about 290,000 distinct CDR3 sequences, around three fifths of them seen only once. Specimen: sorted CD4+, CD8+, or CD8+CD57+ T cells (not recorded which) from PBMCs. The sequence derives from a human donor with aplastic anemia.

This CDR3 reads CSVDQGFEAFF. The DNA for the CDR3 is TGCAGCGTTGACCAGGGGTTTGAAGCTTTCTTT. The chain combines TRBV29-1 with TRBJ1-1, with D possibly being TRBD1 (6 bases). The CDR3 spans 11 residues. Germline CDR1 and CDR2: SQVTM and ANQGSEA. Trimming took off 3 bases at V and 7 bases at J, with 9 bases between the two ends.